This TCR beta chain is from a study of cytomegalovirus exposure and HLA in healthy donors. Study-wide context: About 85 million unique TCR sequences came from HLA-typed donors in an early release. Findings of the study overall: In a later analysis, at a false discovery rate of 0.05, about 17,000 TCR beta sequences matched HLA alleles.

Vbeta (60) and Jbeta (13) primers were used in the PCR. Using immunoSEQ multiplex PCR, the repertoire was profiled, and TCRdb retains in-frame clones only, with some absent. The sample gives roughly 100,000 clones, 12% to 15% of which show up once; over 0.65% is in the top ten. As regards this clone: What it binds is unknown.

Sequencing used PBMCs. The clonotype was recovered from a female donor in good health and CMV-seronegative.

CDR3 in DNA: TGCGCCAGCAGCTCGAGGACTAGCGGGGGGGCCACCGGGGAGCTGTTTTTT. The encoded protein is CASSSRTSGGATGELFF. The chain joins TRBV5-1 to TRBJ2-2; TRBD2 matches at 15 bases. Germline V CDR1 and CDR2: SGHRS, YFSETQ. Trimming removed 3 bases from V and 4 bases from J; junction bases left unmatched: 4. The CDR3 has 17 amino acids.